One and the same sample provided the 24 T cell receptor beta chains below, sequenced in a study of blood T cell repertoires in COVID-19. Repertoires were generated with immunoSEQ multiplex PCR, while TCRdb's copy carries only in-frame clones and drops some. The table lists about 43,000 clones, about 90% of them singletons, with 4.7% in the top ten. Sequenced: peripheral blood. The source of these receptors is a human donor in a cohort sampled during active COVID-19.

This sequence joins TRBV6-5 and TRBJ1-1, with D maybe TRBD1 (6 bases). Trimming pared 2 bases from V and 5 bases from J, leaving 9 bases between. The CDR3 spans 13 residues. From germline, CDR1 is MNHEY and CDR2 SVGAGI. CDR3 residues: CASSYRGGTEAFF. CDR3 nucleotide sequence: TGTGCCAGCAGTTACAGGGGGGGAACTGAAGCTTTCTTT.

J is TRBJ2-7 and V is TRBV10-3; 8 bases line up with TRBD1. The CDR3 is 16 residues long. Looked up from germline, CDR1 is ENHRY and CDR2 is SYGVKD. V lost 10 bases to trimming and J lost 0 bases; unmatched junction nucleotides: 14. This chain's CDR3 is CATEQFGTGHSYEQYF. CDR3 DNA sequence: TGTGCCACCGAGCAGTTTGGGACAGGCCACTCCTACGAGCAGTACTTC.

J is TRBJ2-6 and V is TRBV7-9; 7 bases align to TRBD1. The CDR3 spans 16 residues. The V gene end was trimmed by 8 bases and the J gene end by 2 bases; junction bases not matched to a gene: 9. Germline V lookup: CDR1 SEHNR, CDR2 FQNEAQ (reference sequence). CDR3 amino acids: CASPGTVNPGANVLTF. The DNA for the CDR3 is TGTGCCAGCCCTGGGACAGTGAATCCTGGGGCCAACGTCCTGACTTTC.

In DNA, the CDR3 is TGTGCCAGCAGTCTCTCCGGGACAGGGTATGTTCATGAGCAGTTCTTC. Translation gives CASSLSGTGYVHEQFF. The chain employs TRBV27 and TRBJ2-1; 9 bases are a match to TRBD1. Germline CDR1 MNHEY, CDR2 SMNVEV (reference sequence). The J segment lost 8 bases and the V segment lost 5 bases, leaving 13 bases of the junction unmatched. The CDR3 runs to 16 residues.

This rearrangement joins TRBV28 to TRBJ1-2, with D perhaps TRBD1 (6 bases). V was trimmed by 4 bases and J by 7 bases, leaving 7 bases between them. CDR1 MDHEN and CDR2 SYDVKM come from the germline V gene. The CDR3 totals 11 residues. CDR3 DNA: TGTGCCAGCAGTTACAGGGCTGGCTACACCTTC. Encoded protein: CASSYRAGYTF.

This clone has just one count. This chain joins TRBV3-1 (or the pseudogene TRBV3-2) and TRBJ2-7, with TRBD1 as a possible D gene (6 bases). V was trimmed by 1 base and J by 10 bases, leaving 17 bases between them. This CDR3 has 14 residues. Germline V CDR1 and CDR2: LGHDT, YNNKEL (reference sequence). CDR3 loop: CASSQVVPDGGQYF. DNA of the CDR3: TGTGCCAGCAGCCAAGTCGTCCCGGATGGGGGCCAGTACTTC.

The chain is built from TRBV18 and TRBJ2-3; D call uncertain. V lost 6 bases, J lost 6 bases, and 7 bases lay in between. Germline-derived CDR1 and CDR2 are KGHSH and LQKENI. CDR3 length: 11 amino acids. CDR3 region: CASSEEDTQYF. CDR3 sequence (DNA): TGTGCCAGCTCCGAAGAGGATACGCAGTATTTT.

The chain is built from TRBV3-1 (or the pseudogene TRBV3-2) and TRBJ1-6, with D hard to call. The CDR3 covers 14 residues. Trimming left V 6 bases short and J 9 bases short, with 15 bases between. Germline CDR1 and CDR2: LGHDT and YNNKEL (reference sequence). DNA for the CDR3: TGTGCCAGCAGACCCGCCCGGGTTTCTTCACCCCTCCACTTT. Translation: CASRPARVSSPLHF.

V is TRBV10-3 and J is TRBJ2-2; 7 bases align to TRBD2. CDR3 length: 14 residues. V lost 7 bases and J lost 6; bases outside the gene matches: 8. Germline V lookup: CDR1 ENHRY, CDR2 SYGVKD. CDR3 DNA: TGTGCCATCAACGGCGGGAGCTTCGCCGGGGAGCTGTTTTTT. This gives the protein CAINGGSFAGELFF.

V gene TRBV6-1 combines with J gene TRBJ2-1; a possible D gene is TRBD2 (5 bases). This CDR3 has 15 residues. The germline V gene has CDR1 MNHNS and CDR2 SASEGT. The germline V and J ends were trimmed by 1 base and 4 bases, with 11 bases remaining between them. CDR3: CASSEEGSVYNEQFF. Written as DNA, the CDR3 is TGTGCCAGCAGTGAAGAAGGTAGCGTATACAATGAGCAGTTCTTC.

The chain combines TRBV5-3 with TRBJ2-2; TRBD2 aligns across 10 bases. TRBV5-3 is flagged as an ORF with uncertain function. The CDR3 is made up of 18 amino acids. J lost 1 base, V lost 3 bases, and 9 bases had no gene match. In DNA, the CDR3 is TGTGCCAGAAGCTCAGGATTTAGGACTAGCGGGAACACCGGGGAGCTGTTTTTT. Translating it yields CARSSGFRTSGNTGELFF.

The count of this clone is one. This rearrangement joins TRBV5-6 to TRBJ2-1, with TRBD2 as a possible D gene (5 bases). Trimming took off 5 bases at V and 0 bases at J, with 12 bases between the two ends. The CDR3 spans 15 residues. The V gene's germline CDR1 is SGHDT and CDR2 YYEEEE. CDR3 DNA sequence: TGTGCCAGCAGACAAAAGCGGAGCTCCTACAATGAGCAGTTCTTC. Protein product: CASRQKRSSYNEQFF.

The chain is built from TRBV5-6 and TRBJ2-3; D is unclear. The CDR3 has 13 residues. Germline CDR1 SGHDT, CDR2 YYEEEE. Trimming removed 2 bases from V and 4 bases from J, with 8 bases in between. CDR3 amino acids: CASSFRFADTQYF. The CDR3 nucleotides are TGTGCCAGCAGCTTCAGGTTCGCAGATACGCAGTATTTT.

The chain combines TRBV3-1 (or the pseudogene TRBV3-2) with TRBJ2-7, with D maybe TRBD1 (5 bases). V was cut by 7 bases and J by 6 bases, with 25 bases left in between. CDR1 and CDR2 from the germline V gene are LGHDT and YNNKEL (reference sequence). This CDR3 contains 16 residues. CDR3 sequence reads: CASNLSRASCQVEQYF. The CDR3 DNA reads TGTGCCAGCAACCTTTCCAGGGCTAGTTGTCAAGTCGAGCAGTACTTC.

The J gene is TRBJ2-2, the V gene TRBV6-6, with 8 bases matching TRBD1. Looked up from germline, CDR1 is MNHNY and CDR2 is SVGAGI (reference sequence). This CDR3 is 17 amino acids long. The trim removed 5 bases at V and 4 bases at J, leaving 12 bases unmatched. The CDR3 DNA reads as TGTGCCAGCAGTCCCCACAGGGGGGCCGGGAGCACCGGGGAGCTGTTTTTT. It codes for CASSPHRGAGSTGELFF.

The sample holds a few counts of this clone. V usage is TRBV30 and J usage is TRBJ1-3; D not certain. Germline loops: CDR1 GTSNPN, CDR2 SVGIG (reference sequence). V dropped 0 bases and J dropped 0 bases, with 6 bases sitting between them. This CDR3 has 14 residues. The CDR3 region has the DNA TGTGCCTGGAGTGTAGAGCGCTCTGGAAACACCATATATTTT. It translates to CAWSVERSGNTIYF.

The chain uses TRBV11-2 and TRBJ1-1; possibly TRBD1 for D (6 bases). The CDR3 spans 12 residues. The V and J ends lost 5 bases and 6 bases respectively, with 10 bases between them. CDR1 SGHAT and CDR2 FQNNGV come from the germline V gene. The CDR3 protein is CASSANRAEAFF. The CDR3 bases are TGTGCCAGCAGCGCCAACAGGGCTGAAGCTTTCTTT.

The V call is TRBV5-6, the J call TRBJ2-7; TRBD1 might be the D (6 bases). Germline loops: CDR1 SGHDT, CDR2 YYEEEE. The germline V and J ends were trimmed by 4 bases and 2 bases, with 13 bases remaining between them. The CDR3 contains 14 residues. CDR3 sequence (DNA): TGTGCCAGCAGCATCAGGGGCGCGACCTACGAGCAGTACTTC. As protein: CASSIRGATYEQYF.

The V gene is TRBV4-3, the J gene TRBJ2-2; D is perhaps TRBD2 (5 bases). The ends were cut back, 0 bases at V and 1 base at J, with 12 bases in the middle. The germline gives CDR1 LGHNA, CDR2 YSLEER. This CDR3 has 17 amino acids. The CDR3 spells CASSQDHQRRNTGELFF. The CDR3 DNA follows: TGCGCCAGCAGCCAAGATCATCAGCGGCGGAACACCGGGGAGCTGTTTTTT.

The rearrangement links TRBV7-9 to TRBJ2-7; the match to TRBD1 covers 9 bases. The CDR3 totals 16 residues. The J segment lost 3 bases and the V segment lost 2 bases, leaving 8 bases of the junction unmatched. Germline loops: CDR1 SEHNR, CDR2 FQNEAQ (reference sequence). This CDR3 is CASSLNRDRESYEQYF. CDR3 in DNA: TGTGCCAGCAGCTTAAATAGGGACAGGGAAAGCTACGAGCAGTACTTC.

This rearrangement joins TRBV5-5 to TRBJ2-2; D is unclear. Germline assignment: CDR1 SGHKS and CDR2 YYEKEE (reference sequence). The CDR3 loop spans 15 amino acids. Trimming removed 1 base at V and 2 bases at J, with 9 bases between. The CDR3 here is CASSLLESNTGELFF. CDR3 nucleotide sequence: TGTGCCAGCAGCTTGCTAGAGTCAAACACCGGGGAGCTGTTTTTT.

This clone was observed a single time. The CDR3 spells CASSQRTGNTYGYTF. The CDR3 bases are TGCGCCAGCAGCCAGAGGACAGGCAACACCTATGGCTACACCTTC. The rearrangement joins TRBV4-1 to TRBJ1-2; 7 positions agree with TRBD1. CDR1 and CDR2 (germline): MGHRA, YSYEKL. This CDR3 comprises 15 residues. The V gene end was trimmed by 3 bases and the J gene end by 4 bases; junction bases not matched to a gene: 8.

This chain connects TRBV10-3 to TRBJ2-5, with D tentatively TRBD1 (5 bases). This CDR3 comprises 15 residues. Germline CDR1 ENHRY, CDR2 SYGVKD. The V end was cut by 0 bases, the J end by 1 base, with 9 bases between. The CDR3: CAISESGALQETQYF. The CDR3 DNA reads TGTGCCATCAGTGAGTCAGGGGCACTCCAAGAGACCCAGTACTTC.

This chain links TRBV18 with TRBJ2-7; D is undetermined. V lost 0 bases, J lost 3 bases, and 9 bases lay in between. The CDR3 runs to 14 residues. Per germline, CDR1 KGHSH and CDR2 LQKENI. The DNA for the CDR3 is TGTGCCAGCTCACCACCGACAACTGACTACGAGCAGTACTTC. It encodes CASSPPTTDYEQYF.